This TCR beta chain was identified during a study of T cell repertoires in cytomegalovirus infection. As regards this clonotype: Its antigen is unknown.

One entry per CDR3 protein results from TCRdb running MiXCR on the reads. The sample shows about 900,000 distinct CDR3 sequences, 31% of them seen only once. Germline V gene sequence: CDR1 MNHEY, CDR2 SVGEGT. This CDR3 has 12 amino acids. Deletions cut 6 bases from V and 10 bases from J, with 15 bases between. The sample consisted of cultured CD8+ T cells from PBMCs, taken from culture after CMV antigen stimulation. The TCR was taken from a human donor in good health (CMV status not recorded). Some clones in this sample may be carry-over from other donors' samples. This chain connects TRBV6-2 or TRBV6-3 to TRBJ1-1; unclear D gene. The chain's CDR3 is CASSITGRPAFF. CDR3 nucleotides: TGTGCCAGCAGCATCACGGGGAGGCCAGCTTTCTTT.